This T cell receptor beta chain was sequenced in a study of cytomegalovirus exposure and HLA in healthy donors. The CDR3 is 15 residues long. In germline, CDR1 is MNHEY, CDR2 SVGAGI. The V end lost 4 bases, the J end lost 0 bases, and 10 bases lay between the germline ends. This PCR relied on a set of 60 Vbeta primers and 13 Jbeta primers. TCRdb's table, derived via immunoSEQ multiplex PCR, lists solely in-frame clones and lacks some. The sample lists 120,000 to 150,000 clones; 75% to 80% were seen once. The J gene is TRBJ2-1, the V gene TRBV6-5, with D possibly TRBD1 on 5 matching bases. Specimen: PBMCs. The TCR was taken from a man aged 18 to 35 in good health and CMV-seronegative. CDR3 loop: CASSSDRSSYNEQFF. As DNA, the CDR3 is TGTGCCAGCAGTTCAGACAGAAGCTCCTACAATGAGCAGTTCTTC.